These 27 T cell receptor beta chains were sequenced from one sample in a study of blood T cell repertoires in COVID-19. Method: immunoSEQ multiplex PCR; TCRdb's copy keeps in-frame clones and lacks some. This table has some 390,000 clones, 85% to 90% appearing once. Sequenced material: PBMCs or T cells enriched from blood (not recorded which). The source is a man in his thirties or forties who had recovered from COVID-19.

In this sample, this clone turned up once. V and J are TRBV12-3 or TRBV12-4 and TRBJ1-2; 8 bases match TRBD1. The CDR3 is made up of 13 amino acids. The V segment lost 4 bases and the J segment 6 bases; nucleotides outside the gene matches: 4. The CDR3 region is CASSSWDRNGYTF. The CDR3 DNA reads TGTGCCAGCAGTTCCTGGGACAGGAATGGCTACACCTTC.

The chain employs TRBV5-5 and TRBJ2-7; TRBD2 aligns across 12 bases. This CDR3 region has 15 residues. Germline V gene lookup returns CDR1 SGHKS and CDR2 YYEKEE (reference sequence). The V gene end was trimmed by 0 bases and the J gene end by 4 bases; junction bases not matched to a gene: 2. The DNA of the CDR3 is TGTGCCAGCAGCTTGGGACTAGCGGGAGTATACGAGCAGTACTTC. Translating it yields CASSLGLAGVYEQYF. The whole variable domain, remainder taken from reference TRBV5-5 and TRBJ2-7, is DAGVTQSPTHLIKTRGQQVTLRCSPISGHKSVSWYQQVLGQGPQFIFQYYEKEERGRGNFPDRFSARQFPNYSSELNVNALLLGDSALYLCASSLGLAGVYEQYFGPGTRLTVT.

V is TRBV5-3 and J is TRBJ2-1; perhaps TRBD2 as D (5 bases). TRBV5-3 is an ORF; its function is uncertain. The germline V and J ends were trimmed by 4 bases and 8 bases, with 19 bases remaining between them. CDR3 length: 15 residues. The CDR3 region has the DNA TGTGCCAGAAGCCTGGCCACTAGTTCAGTTTATGAGCAGTTCTTC. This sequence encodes CARSLATSSVYEQFF.

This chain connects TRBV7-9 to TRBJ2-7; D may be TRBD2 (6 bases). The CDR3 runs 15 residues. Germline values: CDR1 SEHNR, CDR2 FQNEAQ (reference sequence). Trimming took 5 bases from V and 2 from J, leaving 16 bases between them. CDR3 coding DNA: TGTGCCAGCAGCCCCCCCGGGGGTACTACCTACGAGCAGTACTTC. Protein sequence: CASSPPGGTTYEQYF.

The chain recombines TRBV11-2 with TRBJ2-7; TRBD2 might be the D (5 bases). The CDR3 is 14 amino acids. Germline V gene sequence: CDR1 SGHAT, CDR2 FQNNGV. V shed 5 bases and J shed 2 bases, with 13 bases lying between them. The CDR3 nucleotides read TGTGCCAGCAGCCAGCGGCTAGCCACCTACGAGCAGTACTTC. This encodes CASSQRLATYEQYF.

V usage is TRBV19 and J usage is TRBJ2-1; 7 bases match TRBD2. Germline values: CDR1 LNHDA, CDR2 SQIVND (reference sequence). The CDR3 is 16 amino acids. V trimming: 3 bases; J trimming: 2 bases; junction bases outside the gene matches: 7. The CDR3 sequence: CASSIGSGGTYNEQFF. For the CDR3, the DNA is TGTGCCAGTAGTATTGGGTCGGGGGGAACCTACAATGAGCAGTTCTTC. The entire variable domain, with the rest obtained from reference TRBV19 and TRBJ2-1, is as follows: DGGITQSPKYLFRKEGQNVTLSCEQNLNHDAMYWYRQDPGQGLRLIYYSQIVNDFQKGDIAEGYSVSREKKESFPLTVTSAQKNPTAFYLCASSIGSGGTYNEQFFGPGTRLTVL.

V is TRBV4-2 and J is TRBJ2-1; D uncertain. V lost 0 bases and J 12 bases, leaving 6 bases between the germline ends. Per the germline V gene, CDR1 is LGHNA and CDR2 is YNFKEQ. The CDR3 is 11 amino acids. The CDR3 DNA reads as TGTGCCAGCAGCCAAGAGTGGGCGCAGTTCTTC. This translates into CASSQEWAQFF.

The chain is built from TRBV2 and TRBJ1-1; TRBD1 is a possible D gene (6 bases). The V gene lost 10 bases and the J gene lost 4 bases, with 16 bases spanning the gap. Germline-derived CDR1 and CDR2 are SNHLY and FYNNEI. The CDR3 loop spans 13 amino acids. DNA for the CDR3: TGTGCCACCGGGCAGGGGTCGGGCACTGAAGCTTTCTTT. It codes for CATGQGSGTEAFF.

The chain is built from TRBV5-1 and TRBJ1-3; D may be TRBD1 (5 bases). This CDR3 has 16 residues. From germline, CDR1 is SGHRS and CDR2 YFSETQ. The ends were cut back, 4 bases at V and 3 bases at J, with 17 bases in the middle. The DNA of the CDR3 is TGCGCCAGCAGCCAATATGCGGCAGGGTATGGAAACACCATATATTTT. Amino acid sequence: CASSQYAAGYGNTIYF. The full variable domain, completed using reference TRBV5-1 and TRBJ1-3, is KAGVTQTPRYLIKTRGQQVTLSCSPISGHRSVSWYQQTPGQGLQFLFEYFSETQRNKGNFPGRFSGRQFSNSRSEMNVSTLELGDSALYLCASSQYAAGYGNTIYFGEGSWLTVV.

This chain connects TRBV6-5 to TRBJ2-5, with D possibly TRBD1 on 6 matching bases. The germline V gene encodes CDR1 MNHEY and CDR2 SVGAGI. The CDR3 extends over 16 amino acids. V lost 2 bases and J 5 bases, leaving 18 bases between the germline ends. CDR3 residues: CASSYNSQGPLETQYF. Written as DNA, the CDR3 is TGTGCCAGCAGTTACAATTCACAGGGACCCCTGGAGACCCAGTACTTC.

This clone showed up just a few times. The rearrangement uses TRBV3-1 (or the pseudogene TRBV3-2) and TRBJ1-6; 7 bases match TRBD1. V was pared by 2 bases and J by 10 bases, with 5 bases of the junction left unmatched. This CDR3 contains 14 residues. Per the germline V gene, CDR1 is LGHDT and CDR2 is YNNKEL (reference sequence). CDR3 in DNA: TGTGCCAGCAGCCAATCGACAGGGAAGTCACCCCTCCACTTT. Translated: CASSQSTGKSPLHF.

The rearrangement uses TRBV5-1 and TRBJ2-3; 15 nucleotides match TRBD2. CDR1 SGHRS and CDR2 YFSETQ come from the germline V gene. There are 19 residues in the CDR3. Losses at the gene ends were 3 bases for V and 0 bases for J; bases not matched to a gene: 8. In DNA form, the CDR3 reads TGCGCCAGCAGCTGGGGACTAGCGGGAGGTCGCTATAGCACAGATACGCAGTATTTT. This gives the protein CASSWGLAGGRYSTDTQYF. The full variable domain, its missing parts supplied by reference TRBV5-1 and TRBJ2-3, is KAGVTQTPRYLIKTRGQQVTLSCSPISGHRSVSWYQQTPGQGLQFLFEYFSETQRNKGNFPGRFSGRQFSNSRSEMNVSTLELGDSALYLCASSWGLAGGRYSTDTQYFGPGTRLTVL.

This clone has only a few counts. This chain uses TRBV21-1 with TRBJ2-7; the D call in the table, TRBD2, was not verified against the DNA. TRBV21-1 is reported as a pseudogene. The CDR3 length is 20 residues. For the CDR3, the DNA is TGTGCCAGCAGCCAACTCCCAAATATTCCGGGACTAGCGGTCTCCTACGAGCAGTACTTC. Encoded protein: CASSQLPNIPGLAVSYEQYF.

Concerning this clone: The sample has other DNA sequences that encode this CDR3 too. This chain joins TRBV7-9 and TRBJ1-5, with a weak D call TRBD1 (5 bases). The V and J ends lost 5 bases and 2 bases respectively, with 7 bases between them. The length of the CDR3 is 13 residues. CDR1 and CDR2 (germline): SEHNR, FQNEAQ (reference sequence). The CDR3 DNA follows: TGTGCCAGCAGCCCGGGGGGCAATCAGCCCCAGCATTTT. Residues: CASSPGGNQPQHF.

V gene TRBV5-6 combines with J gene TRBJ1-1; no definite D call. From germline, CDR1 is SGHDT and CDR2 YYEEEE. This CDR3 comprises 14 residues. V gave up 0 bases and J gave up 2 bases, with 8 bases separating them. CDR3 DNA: TGTGCCAGCAGCTTGGGACAAATTAACACTGAAGCTTTCTTT. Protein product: CASSLGQINTEAFF.

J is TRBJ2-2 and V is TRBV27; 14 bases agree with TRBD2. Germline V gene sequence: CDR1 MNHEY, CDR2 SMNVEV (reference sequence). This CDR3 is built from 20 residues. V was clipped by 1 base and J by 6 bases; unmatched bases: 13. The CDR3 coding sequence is TGTGCCAGCAGTTTATTAGGGACTAGCGGGAGTGGAACTCGACCCGGGGAGCTGTTTTTT. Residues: CASSLLGTSGSGTRPGELFF.

The CDR3 DNA reads TGTGCCAGTAGTATAGAAGCCTCGAGCTCCTACAATGAGCAGTTCTTC. It codes for CASSIEASSSYNEQFF. The chain has TRBV19 and TRBJ2-1, with D unresolved. Germline V gene lookup returns CDR1 LNHDA and CDR2 SQIVND (reference sequence). V was trimmed by 0 bases and J by 0 bases, leaving 9 bases between them. The CDR3 has 16 residues.

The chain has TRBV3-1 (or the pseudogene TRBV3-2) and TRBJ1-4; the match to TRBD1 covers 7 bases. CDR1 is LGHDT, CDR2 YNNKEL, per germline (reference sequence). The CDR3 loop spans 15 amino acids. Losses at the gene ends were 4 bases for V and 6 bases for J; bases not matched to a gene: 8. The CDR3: CASSPGQVNYEKLFF. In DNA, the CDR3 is TGTGCCAGCAGCCCAGGACAGGTTAACTATGAAAAACTGTTTTTT.

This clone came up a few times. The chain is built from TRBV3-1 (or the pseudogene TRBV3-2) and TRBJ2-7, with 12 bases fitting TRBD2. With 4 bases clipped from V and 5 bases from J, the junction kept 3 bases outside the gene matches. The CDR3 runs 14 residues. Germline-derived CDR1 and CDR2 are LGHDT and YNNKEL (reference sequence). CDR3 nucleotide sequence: TGTGCCAGCAGCCTTACTAGCGGGAGGAACGAGCAGTACTTC. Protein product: CASSLTSGRNEQYF.

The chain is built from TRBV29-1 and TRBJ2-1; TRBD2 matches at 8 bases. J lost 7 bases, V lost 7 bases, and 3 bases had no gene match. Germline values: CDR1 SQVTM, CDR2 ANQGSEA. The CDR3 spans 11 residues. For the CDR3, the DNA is TGCAGCGCCGTAGCGGGAAATGAGCAGTTCTTC. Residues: CSAVAGNEQFF.

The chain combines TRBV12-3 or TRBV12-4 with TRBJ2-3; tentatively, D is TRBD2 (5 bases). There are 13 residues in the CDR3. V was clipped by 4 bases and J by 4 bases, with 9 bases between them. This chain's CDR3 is CASSSRVSDTQYF. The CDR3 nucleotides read TGTGCCAGCAGTTCGCGGGTGTCAGATACGCAGTATTTT.

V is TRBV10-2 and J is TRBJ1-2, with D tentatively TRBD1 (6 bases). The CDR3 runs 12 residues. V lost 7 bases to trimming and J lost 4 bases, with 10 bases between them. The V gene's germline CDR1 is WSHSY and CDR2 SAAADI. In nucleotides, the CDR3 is TGCGCCAGCACTGACAGGCTCTATGGCTACACCTTC. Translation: CASTDRLYGYTF.

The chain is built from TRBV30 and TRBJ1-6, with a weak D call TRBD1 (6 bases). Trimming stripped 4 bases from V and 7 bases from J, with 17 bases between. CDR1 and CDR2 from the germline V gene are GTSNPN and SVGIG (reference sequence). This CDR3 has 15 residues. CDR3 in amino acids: CAWKVRDIGNSPLHF. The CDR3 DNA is TGTGCCTGGAAAGTACGGGACATTGGAAATTCACCCCTCCACTTT.

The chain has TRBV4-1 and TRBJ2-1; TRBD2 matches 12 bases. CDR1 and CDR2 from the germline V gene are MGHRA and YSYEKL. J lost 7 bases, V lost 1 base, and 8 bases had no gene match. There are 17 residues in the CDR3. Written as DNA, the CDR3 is TGCGCCAGCAGCCAAGTATTGACTAGCGGGAGTTGGAATGAGCAGTTCTTC. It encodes CASSQVLTSGSWNEQFF.

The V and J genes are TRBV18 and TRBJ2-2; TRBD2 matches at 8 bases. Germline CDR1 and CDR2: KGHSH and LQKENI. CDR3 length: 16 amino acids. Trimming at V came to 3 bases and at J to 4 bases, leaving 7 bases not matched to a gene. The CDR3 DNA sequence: TGTGCCAGCTCACCCCGTAGACTAGCGAGCACCGGGGAGCTGTTTTTT. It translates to CASSPRRLASTGELFF.

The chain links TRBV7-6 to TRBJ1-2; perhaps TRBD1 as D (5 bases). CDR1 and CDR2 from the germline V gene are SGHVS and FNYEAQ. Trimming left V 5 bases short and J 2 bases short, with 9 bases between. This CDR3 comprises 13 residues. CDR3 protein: CASSPTENYGYTF. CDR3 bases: TGTGCCAGCAGCCCGACAGAAAACTATGGCTACACCTTC.

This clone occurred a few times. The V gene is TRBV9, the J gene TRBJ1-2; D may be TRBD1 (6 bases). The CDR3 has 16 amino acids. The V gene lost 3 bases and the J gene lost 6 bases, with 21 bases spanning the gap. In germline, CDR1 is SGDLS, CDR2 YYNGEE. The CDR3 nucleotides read TGTGCCAGCAGCGACGCCCCTACAGGGAACAACAATGGCTACACCTTC. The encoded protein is CASSDAPTGNNNGYTF.